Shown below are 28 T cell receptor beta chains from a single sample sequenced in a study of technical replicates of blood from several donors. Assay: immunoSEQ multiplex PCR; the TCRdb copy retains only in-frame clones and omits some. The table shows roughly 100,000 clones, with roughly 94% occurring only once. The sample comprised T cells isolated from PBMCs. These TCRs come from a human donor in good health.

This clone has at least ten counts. Written as DNA, the CDR3 is TGCGCCAGCAGCCCAAGGACAGACCGGAACACTGAAGCTTTCTTT. Protein sequence: CASSPRTDRNTEAFF. This chain uses TRBV5-1 with TRBJ1-1; possible D gene TRBD1, 6 bases. V shed 4 bases and J shed 1 base, with 14 bases lying between them. CDR3 length: 15 amino acids. Germline CDR1 is SGHRS and CDR2 is YFSETQ.

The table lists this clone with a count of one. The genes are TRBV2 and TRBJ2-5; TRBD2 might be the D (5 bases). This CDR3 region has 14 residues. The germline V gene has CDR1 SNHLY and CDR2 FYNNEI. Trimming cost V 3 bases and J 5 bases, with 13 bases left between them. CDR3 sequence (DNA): TGTGCCAGCAGTGACGCGGGCGGTAAGGAGACCCAGTACTTC. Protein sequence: CASSDAGGKETQYF.

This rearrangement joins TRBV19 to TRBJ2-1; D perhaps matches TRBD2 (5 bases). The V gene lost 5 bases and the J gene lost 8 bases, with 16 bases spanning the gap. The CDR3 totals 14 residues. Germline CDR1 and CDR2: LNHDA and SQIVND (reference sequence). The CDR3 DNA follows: TGTGCCAGTAGTCTCTATTGGTCCGGGGATGAGCAGTTCTTC. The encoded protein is CASSLYWSGDEQFF.

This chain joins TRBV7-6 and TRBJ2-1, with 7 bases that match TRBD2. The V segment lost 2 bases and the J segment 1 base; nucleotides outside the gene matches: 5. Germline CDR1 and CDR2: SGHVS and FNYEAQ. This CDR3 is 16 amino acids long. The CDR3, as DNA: TGTGCCAGCAGCTTAATGGCTAGCGGTTCCTACAATGAGCAGTTCTTC. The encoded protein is CASSLMASGSYNEQFF.

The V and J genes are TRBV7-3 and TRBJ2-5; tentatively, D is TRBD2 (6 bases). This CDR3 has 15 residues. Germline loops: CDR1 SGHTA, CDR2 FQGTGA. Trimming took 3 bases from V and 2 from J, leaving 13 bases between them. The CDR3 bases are TGTGCCAGCAGCTTTGAACCGGGACTTCAAGAGACCCAGTACTTC. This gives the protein CASSFEPGLQETQYF. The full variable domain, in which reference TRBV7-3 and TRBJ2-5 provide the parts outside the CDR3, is GAGVSQTPSNKVTEKGKYVELRCDPISGHTALYWYRQSLGQGPEFLIYFQGTGAADDSGLPNDRFFAVRPEGSVSTLKIQRTERGDSAVYLCASSFEPGLQETQYFGPGTRLLVL.

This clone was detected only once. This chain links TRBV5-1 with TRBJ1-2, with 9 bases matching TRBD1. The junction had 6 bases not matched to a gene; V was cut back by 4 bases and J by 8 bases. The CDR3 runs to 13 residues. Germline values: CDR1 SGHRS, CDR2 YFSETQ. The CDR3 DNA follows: TGCGCCAGCAGCGTACAGGGGGCGAGAGGCTACACCTTC. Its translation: CASSVQGARGYTF.

The CDR3 loop is CASSLQTASSYEQYF. The CDR3 nucleotides read TGTGCCAGCAGCCTCCAAACTGCTAGCTCCTACGAGCAGTACTTC. The V and J genes are TRBV7-9 and TRBJ2-7; D call uncertain. Germline V gene data show CDR1 as SEHNR and CDR2 as FQNEAQ (reference sequence). The CDR3 extends over 15 amino acids. Trimming left V 5 bases short and J 0 bases short, with 14 bases between.

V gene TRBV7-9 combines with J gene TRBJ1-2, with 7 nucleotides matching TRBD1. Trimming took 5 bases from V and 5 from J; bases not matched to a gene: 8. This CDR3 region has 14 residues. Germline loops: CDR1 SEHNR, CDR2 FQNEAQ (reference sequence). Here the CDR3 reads CASSISQGVYGYTF. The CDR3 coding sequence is TGTGCCAGCAGCATTTCTCAGGGGGTTTATGGCTACACCTTC.

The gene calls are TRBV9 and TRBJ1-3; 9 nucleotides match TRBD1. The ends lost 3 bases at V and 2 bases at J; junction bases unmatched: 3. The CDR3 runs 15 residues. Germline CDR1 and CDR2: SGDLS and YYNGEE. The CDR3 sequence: CASSGRTGAGNTIYF. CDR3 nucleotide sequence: TGTGCCAGCAGCGGAAGGACAGGGGCTGGAAACACCATATATTTT.

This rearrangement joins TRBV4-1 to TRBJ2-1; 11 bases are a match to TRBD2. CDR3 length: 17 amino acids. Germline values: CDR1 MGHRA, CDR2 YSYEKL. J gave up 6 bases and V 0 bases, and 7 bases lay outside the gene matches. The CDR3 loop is CASSQESRLAGGNEQFF. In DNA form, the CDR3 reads TGCGCCAGCAGCCAAGAATCTCGGCTAGCGGGGGGCAATGAGCAGTTCTTC.

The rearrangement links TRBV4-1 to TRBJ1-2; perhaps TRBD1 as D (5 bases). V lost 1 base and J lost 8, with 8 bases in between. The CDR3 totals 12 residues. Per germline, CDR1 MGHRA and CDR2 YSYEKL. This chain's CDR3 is CASSQGQMGYTF. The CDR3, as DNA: TGCGCCAGCAGCCAAGGACAGATGGGCTACACCTTC.

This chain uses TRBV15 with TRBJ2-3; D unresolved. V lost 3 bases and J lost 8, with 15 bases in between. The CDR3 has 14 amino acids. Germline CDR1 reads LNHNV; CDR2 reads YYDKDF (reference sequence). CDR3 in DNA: TGTGCCACCAGCAGGGCAGATAGACGGGTTACGCAGTATTTT. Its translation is CATSRADRRVTQYF.

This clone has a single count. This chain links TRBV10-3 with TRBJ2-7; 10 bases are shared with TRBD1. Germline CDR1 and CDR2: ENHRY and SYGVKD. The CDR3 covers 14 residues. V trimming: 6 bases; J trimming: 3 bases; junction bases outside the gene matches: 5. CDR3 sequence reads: CAIRSGTGVYEQYF. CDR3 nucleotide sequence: TGTGCCATCAGATCCGGGACAGGGGTCTACGAGCAGTACTTC.

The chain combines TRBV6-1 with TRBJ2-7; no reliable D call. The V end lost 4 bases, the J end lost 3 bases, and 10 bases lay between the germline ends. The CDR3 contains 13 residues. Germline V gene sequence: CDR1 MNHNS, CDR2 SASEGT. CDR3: CASSVRVGYEQYF. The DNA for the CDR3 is TGTGCCAGCAGTGTACGGGTAGGCTACGAGCAGTACTTC.

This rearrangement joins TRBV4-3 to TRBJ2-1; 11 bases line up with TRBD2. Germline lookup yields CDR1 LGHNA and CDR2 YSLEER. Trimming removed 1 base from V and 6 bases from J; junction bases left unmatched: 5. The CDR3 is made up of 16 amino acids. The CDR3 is CASSQVVTSGSNEQFF. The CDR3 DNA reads TGCGCCAGCAGCCAAGTCGTCACTAGCGGGAGCAATGAGCAGTTCTTC.

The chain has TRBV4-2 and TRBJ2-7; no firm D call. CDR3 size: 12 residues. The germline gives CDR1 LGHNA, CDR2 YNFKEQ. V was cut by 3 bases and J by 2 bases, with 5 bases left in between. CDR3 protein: CASSHTAYEQYF. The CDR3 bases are TGTGCCAGCAGCCACACAGCCTACGAGCAGTACTTC.

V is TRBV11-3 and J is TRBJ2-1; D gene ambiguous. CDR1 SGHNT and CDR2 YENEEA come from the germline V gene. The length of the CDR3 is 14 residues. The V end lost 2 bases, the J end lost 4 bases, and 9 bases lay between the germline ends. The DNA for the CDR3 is TGTGCCAGCAGCTTATATAGCCATTACAATGAGCAGTTCTTC. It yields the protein CASSLYSHYNEQFF.

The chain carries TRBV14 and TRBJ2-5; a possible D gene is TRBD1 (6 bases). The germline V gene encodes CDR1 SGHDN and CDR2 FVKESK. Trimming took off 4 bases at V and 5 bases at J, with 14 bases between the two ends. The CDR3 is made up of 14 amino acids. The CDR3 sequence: CASSLRTGIETQYF. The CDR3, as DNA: TGTGCCAGCAGCCTTCGCACAGGGATTGAGACCCAGTACTTC.

CDR3 in DNA: TGTGCCAGCAGCTTAAGGGCGGGTGGCTACACCTTC. This gives the protein CASSLRAGGYTF. This chain joins TRBV7-8 and TRBJ1-2; D not resolved. This CDR3 is built from 12 residues. The V end lost 2 bases, the J end lost 7 bases, and 8 bases lay between the germline ends. Germline values: CDR1 SGHVS, CDR2 FQNEAQ. The complete variable domain, with remaining parts taken from reference TRBV7-8 and TRBJ1-2, reads GAGVSQSPRYKVAKRGQDVALRCDPISGHVSLFWYQQALGQGPEFLTYFQNEAQLDKSGLPSDRFFAERPEGSVSTLKIQRTQQEDSAVYLCASSLRAGGYTFGSGTRLTVV.

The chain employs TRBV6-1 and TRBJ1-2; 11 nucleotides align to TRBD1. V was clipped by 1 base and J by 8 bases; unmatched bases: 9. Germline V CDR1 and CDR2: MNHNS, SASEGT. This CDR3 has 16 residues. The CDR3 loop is CASSEVFGQGARGYTF. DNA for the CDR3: TGTGCCAGCAGTGAAGTTTTTGGACAGGGGGCTAGGGGCTACACCTTC.

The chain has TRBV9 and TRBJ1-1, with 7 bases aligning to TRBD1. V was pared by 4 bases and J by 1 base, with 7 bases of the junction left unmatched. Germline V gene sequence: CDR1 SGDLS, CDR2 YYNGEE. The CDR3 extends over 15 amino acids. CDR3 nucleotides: TGTGCCAGCAGCCCTCGACAGGGAAGGAACACTGAAGCTTTCTTT. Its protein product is CASSPRQGRNTEAFF.

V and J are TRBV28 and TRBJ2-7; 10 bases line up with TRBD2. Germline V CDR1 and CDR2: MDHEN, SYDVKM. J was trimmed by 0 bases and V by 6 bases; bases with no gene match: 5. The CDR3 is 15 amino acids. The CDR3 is CASSRPSGSSYEQYF. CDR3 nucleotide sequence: TGTGCCAGCAGCCGTCCTAGCGGGAGCTCCTACGAGCAGTACTTC.

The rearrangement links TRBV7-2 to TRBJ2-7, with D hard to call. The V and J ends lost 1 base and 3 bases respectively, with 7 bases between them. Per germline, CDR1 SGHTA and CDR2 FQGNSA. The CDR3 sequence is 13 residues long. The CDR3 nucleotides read TGTGCCAGCAGCTTAGGGCCCCACTACGAGCAGTACTTC. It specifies CASSLGPHYEQYF.

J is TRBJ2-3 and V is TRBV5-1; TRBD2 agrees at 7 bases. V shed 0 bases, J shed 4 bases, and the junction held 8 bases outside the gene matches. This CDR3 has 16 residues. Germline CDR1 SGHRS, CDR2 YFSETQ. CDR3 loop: CASSLAGLDMADTQYF. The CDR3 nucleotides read TGCGCCAGCAGCTTGGCAGGACTAGATATGGCAGATACGCAGTATTTT.

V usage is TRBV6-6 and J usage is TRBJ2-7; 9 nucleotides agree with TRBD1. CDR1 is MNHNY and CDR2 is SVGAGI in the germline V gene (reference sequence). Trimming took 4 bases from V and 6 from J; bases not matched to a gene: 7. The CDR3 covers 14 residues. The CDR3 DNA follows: TGTGCCAGCAGTTCGGGGACAGGGATTCCCGAGCAGTACTTC. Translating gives CASSSGTGIPEQYF.

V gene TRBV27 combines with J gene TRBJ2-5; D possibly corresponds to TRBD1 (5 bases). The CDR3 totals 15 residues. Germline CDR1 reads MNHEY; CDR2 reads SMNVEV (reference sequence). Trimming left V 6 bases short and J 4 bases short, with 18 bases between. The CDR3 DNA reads TGTGCCAGCAGGGGGCAGAGAGAGACCCGAGAGACCCAGTACTTC. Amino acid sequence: CASRGQRETRETQYF.

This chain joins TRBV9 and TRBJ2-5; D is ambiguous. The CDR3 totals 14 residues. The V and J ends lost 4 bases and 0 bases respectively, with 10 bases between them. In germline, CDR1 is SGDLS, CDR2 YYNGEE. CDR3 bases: TGTGCCAGCAGCCAAAGCAGGTACCAAGAGACCCAGTACTTC. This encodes CASSQSRYQETQYF.

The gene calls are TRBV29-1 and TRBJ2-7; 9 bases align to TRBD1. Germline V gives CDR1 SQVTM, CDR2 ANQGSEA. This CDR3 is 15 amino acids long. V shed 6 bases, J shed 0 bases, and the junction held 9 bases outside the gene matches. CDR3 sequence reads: CSVVEPGQGSYEQYF. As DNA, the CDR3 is TGCAGCGTCGTGGAACCGGGACAGGGCTCCTACGAGCAGTACTTC.